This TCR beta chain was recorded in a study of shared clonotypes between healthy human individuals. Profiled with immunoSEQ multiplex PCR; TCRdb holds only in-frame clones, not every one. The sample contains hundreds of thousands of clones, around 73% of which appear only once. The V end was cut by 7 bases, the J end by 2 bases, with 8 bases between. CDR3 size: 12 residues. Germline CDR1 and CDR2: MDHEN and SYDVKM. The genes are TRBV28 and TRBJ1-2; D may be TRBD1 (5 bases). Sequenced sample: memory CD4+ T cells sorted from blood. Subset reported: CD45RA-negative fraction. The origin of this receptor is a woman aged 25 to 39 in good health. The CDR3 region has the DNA TGTGCCAGCAATACAGGCAACTATGGCTACACCTTC. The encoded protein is CASNTGNYGYTF.